The clone carrying this T cell receptor beta chain occurred a few times. The antigen remains unidentified. The data were obtained in a study of T-cell memory formation after mild COVID-19. Background on the study: TCR clusters largely stayed donor specific. Study outcomes and limitations: Among clones peaking at day 37 in the second wave, SARS-CoV-2 specificity remained unconfirmed. Pre-infection memory harbored some responding clones, suggesting cross-reactive memory joined.

5'RACE with constant-segment primers yielded barcoded, UMI-tagged TCR alpha and TCR beta cDNA libraries. One entry per CDR3 protein results from TCRdb running MiXCR on the 5' RACE reads. The table shows hundreds of thousands of distinct CDR3 sequences, with approximately 25% occurring only once. The CDR3 covers 14 residues. V dropped 6 bases and J dropped 4; count of bases not matched to a gene: 6. The receptor's source is an adult woman who had mild COVID-19 (a few samples of this study predate the infection). Cell type and time point are not known. Sequenced material: PBMCs or a T cell subset sorted from them (not recorded which). The chain is built from TRBV12-3 or TRBV12-4 and TRBJ2-3, with 8 bases aligning to TRBD2. The CDR3 is CASSRGGGPDTQYF. In DNA form, the CDR3 reads TGTGCCAGCAGCCGGGGGGGGGGACCAGATACGCAGTATTTT.